This note documents a single T cell receptor beta chain sequence. This record comes from a study of cytomegalovirus exposure and HLA in healthy donors. About the study: Early on, a data release was issued that held approximately 78 million unique TCRs from HLA-typed donors.

The CDR3 is 16 residues long. Germline V lookup: CDR1 LNHDA, CDR2 SQIVND (reference sequence). V shed 5 bases and J 9 bases; nucleotides not matched to a gene: 15. PCR used 60 Vbeta primers and 13 Jbeta primers. This table comes from immunoSEQ multiplex PCR, and its TCRdb copy is limited to in-frame clones, with some not included. Of more than 110,000 clones listed, about three quarters are singletons. The source of this sequence is a human donor in good health. The chain is built from TRBV19 and TRBJ1-5, with 8 bases identical to TRBD1. The sample was PBMCs. The CDR3 sequence: CASSDRPGQVTRPQHF. The CDR3 DNA sequence: TGTGCCAGTAGTGACAGGCCGGGACAGGTAACCAGGCCCCAGCATTTT. The variable domain in full, completed from reference TRBV19 and TRBJ1-5, reads DGGITQSPKYLFRKEGQNVTLSCEQNLNHDAMYWYRQDPGQGLRLIYYSQIVNDFQKGDIAEGYSVSREKKESFPLTVTSAQKNPTAFYLCASSDRPGQVTRPQHFGDGTRLSIL.